This T cell receptor beta chain was recovered during a study of cytomegalovirus exposure and HLA in healthy donors. The study, taken as a whole, reports: The listing of fewer than 200 TCR beta chains classed them as cytomegalovirus-associated. An analysis that came later showed most CMV-associated TCR beta chains appearing HLA-restricted. Later analysis demonstrated an association between a missense DCLRE1C variant and TCR beta V- and J-gene trimming.

A word on this clone: Its antigen is unidentified.

Germline CDR1 and CDR2: MNHNS and SASEGT. CDR3 length: 13 residues. The V and J ends lost 6 bases and 6 bases respectively, with 14 bases between them. In the PCR, 60 Vbeta and 13 Jbeta primers were used. Here immunoSEQ multiplex PCR was the method, and the copy in TCRdb shows in-frame clones only, minus some. The sample shows 85,000 to 100,000 clones, over 70% of them seen only once. This receptor was identified in a middle-aged man in good health and CMV-seropositive. The V and J genes are TRBV6-1 and TRBJ1-2, with D perhaps matching TRBD1 (6 bases). Sequenced material: PBMCs. The CDR3, as DNA: TGTGCCAGCAGATCGACAGGCACCCATGGCTACACCTTC. Its translation: CASRSTGTHGYTF.